A single sample gave rise to the 9 T cell receptor beta chains below, sequenced in a study of T cells in Graves' hyperthyroidism and ophthalmopathy. Authors of the study amplified TCR beta CDR3 regions from RNA transcripts. TCR CDR3 regions were first amplified by RT-PCR with HTBI primers. TCRdb reprocessed the multiplex PCR reads via MiXCR and lists one record per CDR3 protein. The data show about 360,000 distinct CDR3 sequences, around 14% seen once. Sequencing input: blood. These receptors were obtained from a woman aged 18-29 years with Graves' hyperthyroidism.

This clonotype occurred a few times. This rearrangement joins TRBV7-8 to TRBJ2-7, with D tentatively TRBD1 or TRBD2 (6 bases each). V lost 2 bases to trimming and J lost 0 bases, with 14 bases between them. The CDR3 runs 16 residues. CDR1 is SGHVS, CDR2 FQNEAQ, per germline. The CDR3 DNA is TGTGCCAGCAGCTTACCTACGGGGGCCGGCTCCTACGAGCAGTACTTC. Protein product: CASSLPTGAGSYEQYF.

This clonotype has ten or more counts. The rearrangement links TRBV6-1 to TRBJ1-1; TRBD1 might be the D (5 bases). V was cut by 7 bases and J by 1 base, with 16 bases left in between. CDR1 MNHNS and CDR2 SASEGT come from the germline V gene. CDR3 length: 15 amino acids. Here the CDR3 reads CASTLGTMGNTEAFF. For the CDR3, the DNA is TGTGCCAGCACCCTCGGGACCATGGGGAACACTGAAGCTTTCTTT.

This clonotype was counted only a few times. The chain couples TRBV27 to TRBJ2-2; no definite D call. Trimming pared 5 bases from V and 6 bases from J, leaving 7 bases between. The germline gives CDR1 MNHEY, CDR2 SMNVEV (reference sequence). The length of the CDR3 is 12 residues. CDR3 loop: CASSPPSGELFF. CDR3 DNA: TGTGCCAGCAGTCCCCCCTCCGGGGAGCTGTTTTTT.

This clonotype was detected ten times or more. The chain uses TRBV7-6 and TRBJ1-2, with 9 bases lining up with TRBD1. Germline-derived CDR1 and CDR2 are SGHVS and FNYEAQ. The junction had 5 bases not matched to a gene; V was cut back by 6 bases and J by 6 bases. There are 13 residues in the CDR3. The CDR3 is CASRGQGAHGYTF. The CDR3 bases are TGTGCCAGCAGGGGACAGGGAGCGCATGGCTACACCTTC.

A note on this clonotype: The junction does not match germline at one end; this may be a read error. CDR3 nucleotides: TGCAGCGTCGGCGGGTACACTGAAGCTCTCTTT. This codes for CSVGGYTEALF. V is TRBV29-1 and J is TRBJ1-1, with D hard to call. Germline CDR1 and CDR2: SQVTM and ANQGSEA. CDR3 length equals 11 residues.

This clonotype was recorded many times. The chain combines TRBV20-1 with TRBJ2-4; unclear D gene. V was pared by 3 bases and J by 4 bases, with 4 bases between. CDR3 length: 11 amino acids. Germline values: CDR1 DFQATT, CDR2 SNEGSKA (reference sequence). CDR3 sequence: CSASGKNIQYF. The CDR3 coding sequence is TGCAGTGCTAGCGGGAAAAACATTCAGTACTTC.

J is TRBJ1-5 and V is TRBV28; 11 bases line up with TRBD1. This CDR3 spans 15 amino acids. Germline V gene data show CDR1 as MDHEN and CDR2 as SYDVKM. The V segment lost 3 bases and the J segment 5 bases; nucleotides outside the gene matches: 3. The DNA of the CDR3 is TGTGCCAGCAGTTTCCGGGACAGGGGGTATCAGCCCCAGCATTTT. Translated, it gives CASSFRDRGYQPQHF. Full variable domain (remainder filled in from reference TRBV28 and TRBJ1-5): DVKVTQSSRYLVKRTGEKVFLECVQDMDHENMFWYRQDPGLGLRLIYFSYDVKMKEKGDIPEGYSVSREKKERFSLILESASTNQTSMYLCASSFRDRGYQPQHFGDGTRLSIL.

This clonotype was seen ten or more times. V is TRBV2 and J is TRBJ2-7; 9 bases are a match to TRBD2. Germline V CDR1 and CDR2: SNHLY, FYNNEI. The CDR3 length is 14 residues. V shed 4 bases and J 2 bases; nucleotides not matched to a gene: 3. Here the CDR3 DNA reads TGTGCCAGCAGTGTGCTAGCGGGGACCTACGAGCAGTACTTC. Its translation is CASSVLAGTYEQYF. Full variable domain (missing parts from reference TRBV2 and TRBJ2-7): EPEVTQTPSHQVTQMGQEVILRCVPISNHLYFYWYRQILGQKVEFLVSFYNNEISEKSEIFDDQFSVERPDGSNFTLKIRSTKLEDSAMYFCASSVLAGTYEQYFGPGTRLTVT.

This clonotype occurred many times. The chain employs TRBV6-1 and TRBJ1-1; 8 bases match TRBD1. Germline lookup yields CDR1 MNHNS and CDR2 SASEGT. The CDR3 extends over 18 amino acids. The V and J ends lost 5 bases and 0 bases, in that order; junction bases with no gene match: 14. CDR3 in DNA: TGTGCCAGCAGTCTACAGTGGGGACAGGCTTCAATGAACACTGAAGCTTTCTTT. Translated: CASSLQWGQASMNTEAFF.